The clone carrying this TCR beta chain came up a few times. Its antigen is as yet unknown. The germline V and J ends were trimmed by 1 base and 6 bases, with 10 bases remaining between them. CDR1 is SGHAT, CDR2 FQDESV, per germline (reference sequence). The CDR3 sequence is 14 residues long. The authors carried out high-throughput sequencing of TCR beta. They applied it to CD8+ and CD4+ T cells obtained from blood. The CD8+ and CD4+ T cells were negatively isolated, with the TEMRA cells enriched by FACS. Roughly 0.45 to 1 ug RNA was reverse transcribed with random hexamers. Across 54 Vbeta and 13 Jbeta, immunoSEQ multiplex PCR amplified TCR beta CDR3. Using its own MiXCR run on the immunoSEQ multiplex PCR reads, TCRdb lists one record per CDR3 protein. Of 150,000 to 200,000 distinct CDR3 sequences in the sample, just under 95% are singletons; the top ten hold more than 0.13%. These data originate in a study of CD8 T cells in Susac syndrome. Study results and caveats: Individuals included in the TCR sequencing and HLA analysis were acknowledged by the study to be relatively few in number.

This receptor was identified in a human donor in good health. The chain recombines TRBV11-1 with TRBJ2-1; D not certain. Sample: CD4+ T cells from PBMCs. The CDR3 region is CASSLGVSSNEQFF. CDR3 nucleotide sequence: TGTGCCAGCAGCTTAGGAGTCAGTAGCAATGAGCAGTTCTTC.